This T cell receptor (beta chain) was sequenced during a study of T cells in Graves' hyperthyroidism and ophthalmopathy. This CDR3 spans 17 amino acids. Trimming removed 2 bases from V and 0 bases from J, with 14 bases in between. Germline CDR1 and CDR2: KGHSH and LQKENI. There were TCR beta CDR3 regions amplified from RNA transcripts. The TCR CDR3 was amplified in a first-round RT-PCR using the HTBI primer set. TCRdb itself ran the multiplex PCR reads through MiXCR, one entry per CDR3 protein. Here the sample spans about 350,000 distinct CDR3 sequences, approximately 14% being singletons. The sequenced sample consisted of blood. The clonotype originates from a woman aged 30 to 39 with Graves' hyperthyroidism. This chain uses TRBV18 with TRBJ1-5; no clear D. The CDR3 loop is CASSPMGKADSNQPQHF. The CDR3 coding sequence is TGTGCCAGCTCACCAATGGGTAAGGCAGATAGCAATCAGCCCCAGCATTTT.